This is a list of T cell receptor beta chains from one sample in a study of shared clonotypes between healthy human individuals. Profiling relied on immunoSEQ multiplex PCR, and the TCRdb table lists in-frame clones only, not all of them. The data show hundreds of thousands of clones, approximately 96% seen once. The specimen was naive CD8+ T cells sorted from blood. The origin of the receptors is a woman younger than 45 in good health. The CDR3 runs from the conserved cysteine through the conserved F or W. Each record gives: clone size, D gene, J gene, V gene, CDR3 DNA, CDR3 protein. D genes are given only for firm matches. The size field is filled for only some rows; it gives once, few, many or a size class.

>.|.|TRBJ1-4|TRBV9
TGTGCCAGCGGGGGGGGACCCGATAATGAAAAACTGTTTTTT
CASGGGPDNEKLFF
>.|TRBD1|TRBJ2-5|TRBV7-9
TGTGCCAGCAGTCCGGACAGGGCAAAAGAGACCCAGTACTTC
CASSPDRAKETQYF
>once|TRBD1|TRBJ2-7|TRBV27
TGTGCCAGCAGTTTATGGGGGACAGGTGACTACGAGCAGTACTTC
CASSLWGTGDYEQYF
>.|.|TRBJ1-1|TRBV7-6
TGTGCCAGCAGCTTTGGGGCCGGGGTGAACACTGAAGCTTTCTTT
CASSFGAGVNTEAFF
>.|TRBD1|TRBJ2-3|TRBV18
TGTGCCAGCTCACCCAGGGACAGAGGAGCAGATACGCAGTATTTT
CASSPRDRGADTQYF
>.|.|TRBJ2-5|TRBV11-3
TGTGCCAGCAGCTCCGGGCTCCAAGAGACCCAGTACTTC
CASSSGLQETQYF
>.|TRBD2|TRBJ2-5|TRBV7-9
TGTGCCAGCAGCAAGGGACTAGCGGGTAAAGAGACCCAGTACTTC
CASSKGLAGKETQYF
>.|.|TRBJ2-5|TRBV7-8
TGTGCCAGCAGCTTACAGACAAGCAACTTCGAGACCCAGTACTTC
CASSLQTSNFETQYF
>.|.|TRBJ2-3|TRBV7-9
TGTGCCAGCAGCCCCGCGCACGCAGATACGCAGTATTTT
CASSPAHADTQYF
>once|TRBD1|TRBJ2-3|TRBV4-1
TGCGCCAGCAGCAGACGGGACAGGCTAACCACAGATACGCAGTATTTT
CASSRRDRLTTDTQYF
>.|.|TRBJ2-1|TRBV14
TGTGCCAGCAGCCAAGCGCCCGGAGTTAGCTACAATGAGCAGTTCTTC
CASSQAPGVSYNEQFF
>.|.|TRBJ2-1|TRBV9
TGTGCCAGCAGCGTAGCCCCAGCGGACAGCTCCTACAATGAGCAGTTCTTC
CASSVAPADSSYNEQFF
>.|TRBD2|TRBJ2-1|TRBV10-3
TGTGCCATCAGTGTCGGCGGGAGCCCCTACAATGAGCAGTTCTTC
CAISVGGSPYNEQFF
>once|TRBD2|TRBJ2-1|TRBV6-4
TGTGCCAGCAGAAGACTAGCGGGAGGTATAGATGAGCAGTTCTTC
CASRRLAGGIDEQFF
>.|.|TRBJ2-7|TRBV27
TGTGCCAGCAGTCACCACACCTTCGGCGAGCAGTACTTC
CASSHHTFGEQYF
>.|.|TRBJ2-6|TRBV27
TGTGCCAGCAGTCTCACGGTGTCTGGGGCCAACGTCCTGACTTTC
CASSLTVSGANVLTF
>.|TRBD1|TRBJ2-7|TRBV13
TGTGCCAGCAGCCCCGAACAGGGGGCCAATCCCTACGAGCAGTACTTC
CASSPEQGANPYEQYF
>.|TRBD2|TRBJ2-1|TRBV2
TGTGCCAGCAGTGAAGGTCTAGCGGGTTACAATGAGCAGTTCTTC
CASSEGLAGYNEQFF
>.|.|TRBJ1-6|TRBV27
TGTGCCACCGGGGGTACACCCCTCCACTTT
CATGGTPLHF
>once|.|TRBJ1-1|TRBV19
TGTGCCAGTAGTATCGGTGTTTTTAGTTCTGAAGCTTTCTTT
CASSIGVFSSEAFF
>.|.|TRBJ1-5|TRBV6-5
TGTGCCACTCAAAAGGGCTTTCGAGCCGGGGAGCCCCAGCATTTT
CATQKGFRAGEPQHF
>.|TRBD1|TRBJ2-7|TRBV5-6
TGTGCCAGCAGCTTCCGGGACAGAACCTACGAGCAGTACTTC
CASSFRDRTYEQYF
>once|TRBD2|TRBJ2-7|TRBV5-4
TGTGCCAGCAGCATTTACCTAGCGGAGGGCTCCTACGAGCAGTACTTC
CASSIYLAEGSYEQYF